The clone carrying this TCR beta chain showed up just once. Measured with immunoSEQ multiplex PCR; TCRdb has only the in-frame clones, and not every one. Of a few hundred thousand clones listed, about 85% are singletons. Germline V gene sequence: CDR1 KGHSH, CDR2 LQKENI. The CDR3 consists of 14 residues. The V gene end was trimmed by 3 bases and the J gene end by 9 bases; junction bases not matched to a gene: 6. The sample originates from a study of blood T cell repertoires in COVID-19. In the study overall: PBMCs, B-cell-depleted T cells, or T cells were the source of the cDNA or gDNA that made up the material.

The V call is TRBV18, the J call TRBJ2-7; TRBD2 agrees at 12 bases. This TCR was sampled from a man aged 30 to 39 with active or convalescent COVID-19. Input material: peripheral blood. This CDR3 is CASSPPGTSGPQYF. The CDR3 DNA follows: TGTGCCAGCTCACCCCCTGGGACTAGCGGGCCGCAGTACTTC. The full variable domain, its missing parts supplied by reference TRBV18 and TRBJ2-7, is NAGVMQNPRHLVRRRGQEARLRCSPMKGHSHVYWYRQLPEEGLKFMVYLQKENIIDESGMPKERFSAEFPKEGPSILRIQQVVRGDSAAYFCASSPPGTSGPQYFGPGTRLTVT.